This TCR beta chain was recovered during a study of shared clonotypes between healthy human individuals. Whole-study context: The study used three CD4 naive, three CD4 memory, two CD8 naive and one CD8 memory plate per donor. Study-wide results and caveats: Sequencing depth was expected to influence donor clonotype sharing.

The CDR3 totals 13 residues. With 3 bases clipped from V and 10 bases from J, the junction kept 6 bases outside the gene matches. Germline assignment: CDR1 SGHNT and CDR2 YYREEE (reference sequence). Assay used: immunoSEQ multiplex PCR; TCRdb lists only in-frame clones, some missing. The data show 170,000 or so clones, about 66% seen once. This clone was counted once. The target antigen is unknown. The chain employs TRBV5-4 and TRBJ1-5; 8 nucleotides match TRBD1. The sequencing sample was made of memory CD4+ T cells sorted from blood. As for subset: CD45RA-negative fraction. This clonotype was obtained from a man aged 30-40 years in good health. The CDR3 loop reads CASSSGGQGPQHF. The CDR3, as DNA: TGTGCCAGCAGCTCGGGTGGACAGGGACCCCAGCATTTT.